The 3 T cell receptor beta chains below come from one sample, sequenced in a study of spatial heterogeneity in lung cancer. Study observations and caveats: Counts that tracked tumor mutation counts were those of expanded intratumoral alpha and beta TCRs.

These receptors' targets are unknown. TCRdb fed the 5' RACE reads into MiXCR, producing one record per CDR3 protein. This repertoire shows several thousand distinct CDR3 sequences, just under 4% found once; its top ten account for about 20%. Time point denoted: sample taken at primary tumor resection. Material: lung tumor tissue, obtained at surgery. The receptors come from a female donor with early-stage non-small cell lung cancer.

As concerns this clonotype: It may be a read error: a sequence one base away is much more abundant. The V gene is TRBV28, the J gene TRBJ1-1; TRBD1 might be the D (6 bases). Germline CDR1 and CDR2: MDHEN and SYDVKM. The V end was cut by 2 bases, the J end by 5 bases, with 18 bases between. The CDR3 extends over 16 amino acids. CDR3 bases: TGTGCCAGCAGTTTACTGGGACATGGACGGACAACTGAAGCTTTCTTT. This gives the protein CASSLLGHGRTTEAFF.

This clonotype rates as medium-sized. The J gene is TRBJ2-1, the V gene TRBV7-9; 10 positions agree with TRBD2. Germline V gene lookup returns CDR1 SEHNR and CDR2 FQNEAQ (reference sequence). This CDR3 is 18 amino acids long. Unmatched junction bases numbered 9, after V lost 2 bases and J lost 2 bases. The CDR3 coding sequence is TGTGCCAGCAGCTTAAGAGCGGGAGGGCCCATTACCTACAATGAGCAGTTCTTC. It yields the protein CASSLRAGGPITYNEQFF.

This clonotype was detected ten times or more. The rearrangement uses TRBV7-8 and TRBJ2-7; D remains unclear. V shed 5 bases and J shed 4 bases, with 9 bases lying between them. The CDR3 totals 12 residues. The germline gives CDR1 SGHVS, CDR2 FQNEAQ. The CDR3 is CASSPPWYEQYF. CDR3 DNA: TGTGCCAGCAGCCCTCCTTGGTACGAGCAGTACTTC.